A single T cell receptor beta chain is shown here with its context. No antigen is known for it. A second about 6 to 12 cycle PCR used barcoded and J-beta primers. Each CDR3 protein is one row after TCRdb ran MiXCR on the 5' RACE reads. The table has roughly 640,000 distinct CDR3 sequences, approximately 30% seen once; the top ten hold approximately 15%. The donors, all healthy, were Caucasians living in Russia, aged roughly 6 to 100. Around 10 milliliters of peripheral blood were drawn from each donor. This sample was taken from a study of blood T cells in healthy people across ages. Study-wide points: Long-lived donors exceeded aged donors in naive CD4+ cells and diversity.

The V gene lost 6 bases and the J gene lost 7 bases, with 17 bases spanning the gap. Germline CDR1 is MDHEN and CDR2 is SYDVKM. This CDR3 has 14 residues. V usage is TRBV28 and J usage is TRBJ2-3; D possibly uses TRBD1 or TRBD2 (6 bases each). The sequenced material came from blood. The receptor was isolated from an elderly woman in good health. CDR3 nucleotide sequence: TGTGCCAGCAGGGAGGGGGGCCAGGCATATACGCAGTATTTT. It is translated as CASREGGQAYTQYF.